The text below deals with one T cell receptor (beta chain). The antigen is unknown. The data were taken from a study of somatic mutations in cytotoxic T cells in rheumatoid arthritis. Looking at the study overall: At nearly 100% purity, some V beta antibody-stained T-cell populations were flow-sorted, and these included V beta1+ cells that were sequenced for TCRB.

Repertoires were generated with immunoSEQ multiplex PCR, while TCRdb's copy carries only in-frame clones and drops some. There are some 11,000 clones in the sample; 82% occur only once, and 7.5% to 9.5% lies in the top ten. Isolation of CD4+ and CD8+ cells used positive magnetic bead selection, with purity checked by flow cytometry. Trimming at V came to 3 bases and at J to 6 bases, leaving 6 bases not matched to a gene. The germline V gene encodes CDR1 SGHAT and CDR2 FQNNGV. The CDR3 extends over 15 amino acids. Whole-study findings and limits: Within 8 of 65 patients, the single biggest CD8+ clone made up more than 20% of CD8+ cells.

The rearrangement links TRBV11-2 to TRBJ2-1; 9 bases align to TRBD2. Material: CD8+ T cells sorted from blood. The receptor comes from a woman between 55 and 75 years old with rheumatoid arthritis. The CDR3 DNA reads as TGTGCCAGCAGCTTGGCGGGAGGGCCAGGCAATGAGCAGTTCTTC. Translation: CASSLAGGPGNEQFF.